Reported below is one TCR beta chain. Its antigen remains unidentified. This entry belongs to a study of T cell repertoires in cytomegalovirus infection. Germline CDR1 is LNHDA and CDR2 is SQIVND (reference sequence). J gave up 7 bases and V 5 bases, and 14 bases lay outside the gene matches. This CDR3 region has 16 residues. Study-level points and caveats: Ex vivo, HLA-C-restricted CMV-specific TCR beta clonotypes prevailed over the rest of the response.

TCRdb re-analysed the reads in MiXCR, keeping a single row per CDR3 protein. The sample records roughly 920,000 distinct CDR3 sequences, roughly 30% being singletons. V usage is TRBV19 and J usage is TRBJ2-1; TRBD1 aligns across 7 bases. The source of this sequence is a human donor in good health (CMV status not recorded). Some clones in this sample may be carry-over from other donors' samples. The sequencing used cultured CD8+ T cells from PBMCs, collected from culture after CMV antigen stimulation. For the CDR3, the DNA is TGTGCCAGTAGTTCTGGCCCGGACAGGCGGTCGAATGAGCAGTTCTTC. Translating gives CASSSGPDRRSNEQFF.